This T cell receptor (beta chain) was sequenced in a study of T cell responses to AZD1222 COVID-19 vaccine. Profiling relied on immunoSEQ multiplex PCR, and the TCRdb table lists in-frame clones only, not all of them. The profile covers roughly 150,000 clones, with 90% appearing a single time and roughly 1.6% taken by the ten largest. The germline V and J ends were trimmed by 3 bases and 8 bases, with 7 bases remaining between them. The CDR3 has 11 amino acids. Germline-derived CDR1 and CDR2 are LGHDT and YNNKEL (reference sequence). The chain recombines TRBV3-1 (or the pseudogene TRBV3-2) with TRBJ1-2; no reliable D call. This clonotype originated in an adult who received the AZD1222 COVID-19 vaccine. The sample in question was peripheral blood, obtained 28 days after the second AZD1222 dose. The CDR3 here is CASSHMQGYTF. Written as DNA, the CDR3 is TGTGCCAGCAGCCATATGCAAGGCTACACCTTC.